Below are 29 T cell receptor beta chains sequenced from a single sample in a study of blood T cell repertoires in COVID-19. Data came from immunoSEQ multiplex PCR; TCRdb stores just in-frame clones and leaves some out. The sample contains 160,000 or so clones, approximately 80% of which appear only once. Sequencing input: peripheral blood. These receptors were taken from a human donor in a cohort sampled during active COVID-19.

With regard to this clone: Other DNA sequences in the sample encode the same CDR3. The chain uses TRBV9 and TRBJ2-7; 10 nucleotides agree with TRBD1. With V trimmed by 0 bases and J by 2 bases, 2 bases remained unmatched. The germline gives CDR1 SGDLS, CDR2 YYNGEE. CDR3 length: 15 residues. The CDR3 nucleotides are TGTGCCAGCAGCGTAGAGACAGGGGGCACCTACGAGCAGTACTTC. Its translation is CASSVETGGTYEQYF.

The chain recombines TRBV19 with TRBJ1-2; 7 nucleotides line up with TRBD1. This CDR3 is 15 amino acids long. V shed 6 bases and J 4 bases; nucleotides not matched to a gene: 11. From germline, CDR1 is LNHDA and CDR2 SQIVND (reference sequence). The CDR3 region has the DNA TGTGCCAGTAGGTTAACAGGGGCCGATGTCTATGGCTACACCTTC. It encodes CASRLTGADVYGYTF. The whole variable domain, remainder taken from reference TRBV19 and TRBJ1-2, is DGGITQSPKYLFRKEGQNVTLSCEQNLNHDAMYWYRQDPGQGLRLIYYSQIVNDFQKGDIAEGYSVSREKKESFPLTVTSAQKNPTAFYLCASRLTGADVYGYTFGSGTRLTVV.

The gene calls are TRBV27 and TRBJ1-2, with D possibly being TRBD1 (6 bases). Deletions cut 6 bases from V and 0 bases from J, with 14 bases between. Germline assignment: CDR1 MNHEY and CDR2 SMNVEV (reference sequence). The CDR3 has 15 residues. CDR3 region: CASRQQGIANYGYTF. In DNA, the CDR3 is TGTGCCAGCAGGCAACAGGGAATAGCTAACTATGGCTACACCTTC.

J is TRBJ1-2 and V is TRBV18; 10 positions match TRBD1. The trim removed 3 bases at V and 4 bases at J, leaving 5 bases unmatched. The CDR3 loop spans 15 amino acids. Germline CDR1 and CDR2: KGHSH and LQKENI. CDR3 nucleotide sequence: TGTGCCAGCTCACCGAGGGACAGGGGTCCCTATGGCTACACCTTC. Protein product: CASSPRDRGPYGYTF.

The rearrangement joins TRBV6-1 to TRBJ1-2; 8 bases map to TRBD1. The length of the CDR3 is 14 residues. Germline V lookup: CDR1 MNHNS, CDR2 SASEGT. Losses at the gene ends were 2 bases for V and 8 bases for J; bases not matched to a gene: 7. The CDR3 nucleotides are TGTGCCAGCAGTGAAAGAGGACAGGGTGACGGCTACACCTTC. Amino acids: CASSERGQGDGYTF.

The V call is TRBV19, the J call TRBJ2-7; TRBD1 matches at 8 bases. Trimming removed 2 bases from V and 4 bases from J; junction bases left unmatched: 7. Germline V gives CDR1 LNHDA, CDR2 SQIVND (reference sequence). This CDR3 region has 15 residues. For the CDR3, the DNA is TGTGCCAGTAGTATAAGGCGGACAGGGCCGTACGAGCAGTACTTC. Translated, it gives CASSIRRTGPYEQYF. The whole variable domain, filled in from reference TRBV19 and TRBJ2-7, reads DGGITQSPKYLFRKEGQNVTLSCEQNLNHDAMYWYRQDPGQGLRLIYYSQIVNDFQKGDIAEGYSVSREKKESFPLTVTSAQKNPTAFYLCASSIRRTGPYEQYFGPGTRLTVT.

The chain joins TRBV6-5 to TRBJ1-2; unclear D gene. Germline assignment: CDR1 MNHEY and CDR2 SVGAGI. V lost 0 bases and J lost 4, with 12 bases in between. The CDR3 length is 15 residues. The CDR3 loop reads CASSYSSKDPYGYTF. CDR3 DNA: TGTGCCAGCAGTTACTCGAGTAAAGATCCCTATGGCTACACCTTC.

V usage is TRBV2 and J usage is TRBJ1-6; tentative D call: TRBD1 (6 bases). Germline values: CDR1 SNHLY, CDR2 FYNNEI. Trimming cost V 3 bases and J 6 bases, with 15 bases left between them. CDR3 length: 16 amino acids. The CDR3 loop is CASSEMVQGGNSPLHF. The CDR3 DNA reads TGTGCCAGCAGTGAGATGGTACAGGGCGGTAATTCACCCCTCCACTTT.

The rearrangement joins TRBV3-1 (or the pseudogene TRBV3-2) to TRBJ1-6; TRBD1 matches 10 bases. CDR3 length equals 16 residues. CDR1 and CDR2 (germline): LGHDT, YNNKEL (reference sequence). J gave up 9 bases and V 4 bases, and 9 bases lay outside the gene matches. The CDR3 DNA follows: TGTGCCAGCAGCCCGAAGGACAGGGGGTGGGGTTCACCCCTCCACTTT. Translating it yields CASSPKDRGWGSPLHF.

A single count supports this clone. The chain combines TRBV4-2 with TRBJ2-1; 7 bases are shared with TRBD2. The CDR3 runs to 18 residues. The germline V gene has CDR1 LGHNA and CDR2 YNFKEQ. J lost 1 base, V lost 0 bases, and 9 bases had no gene match. The CDR3 coding sequence is TGTGCCAGCAGCCAAGATCCGTCCGGGAGGCCTTCCTACAATGAGCAGTTCTTC. Protein sequence: CASSQDPSGRPSYNEQFF.

The rearrangement uses TRBV6-5 and TRBJ1-1, with TRBD1 matching over 7 bases. Unmatched junction bases numbered 9, after V lost 4 bases and J lost 7 bases. The CDR3 runs to 14 residues. Per the germline V gene, CDR1 is MNHEY and CDR2 is SVGAGI. The CDR3 sequence is CASSFRQGRSEAFF. The CDR3 nucleotides read TGTGCCAGCAGTTTCAGACAGGGCCGGAGTGAAGCTTTCTTT.

The chain employs TRBV10-3 and TRBJ2-3, with 9 bases fitting TRBD1. J gave up 0 bases and V 4 bases, and 2 bases lay outside the gene matches. The CDR3 covers 15 residues. Germline V lookup: CDR1 ENHRY, CDR2 SYGVKD. CDR3 in DNA: TGTGCCATCAGTGGGGGACAGGGCAGCACAGATACGCAGTATTTT. Its translation is CAISGGQGSTDTQYF.

V and J are TRBV3-1 (or the pseudogene TRBV3-2) and TRBJ2-7, with 7 bases that match TRBD1. Germline trimming cut 6 bases from V and 2 bases from J; bases unmatched to any gene: 4. CDR3 length: 13 residues. In germline, CDR1 is LGHDT, CDR2 YNNKEL (reference sequence). CDR3 coding DNA: TGTGCCAGCAGAGGGGACAGTACCTACGAGCAGTACTTC. This codes for CASRGDSTYEQYF.

Regarding this clone: In the same sample, other DNA sequences code for this CDR3. The CDR3, as DNA: TGTGCCAGCCGACAGAGCTACGAGCAGTACTTC. Translating it yields CASRQSYEQYF. The chain is built from TRBV28 and TRBJ2-7; a weak D match, TRBD1 (5 bases). CDR3 size: 11 residues. CDR1 and CDR2 (germline): MDHEN, SYDVKM. The V and J ends lost 8 bases and 3 bases respectively, with 8 bases between them.

This chain uses TRBV7-2 with TRBJ2-3; TRBD2 matches at 11 bases. CDR1 is SGHTA and CDR2 is FQGNSA in the germline V gene. The CDR3 extends over 16 amino acids. After removal of 5 bases from V and 0 bases from J, the junction contained 4 bases not matched to a gene. For the CDR3, the DNA is TGTGCCAGCAGCGCAGGGACTAGCGGAAGCACAGATACGCAGTATTTT. Amino acids: CASSAGTSGSTDTQYF.

The rearrangement uses TRBV28 and TRBJ2-7; D perhaps matches TRBD2 (7 bases). The CDR3 extends over 14 amino acids. Trimming removed 3 bases from V and 3 bases from J, with 12 bases in between. Germline-derived CDR1 and CDR2 are MDHEN and SYDVKM. The CDR3 sequence is CASSFGGRNYEQYF. The CDR3 nucleotides are TGTGCCAGCAGTTTCGGGGGGCGAAACTACGAGCAGTACTTC.

The genes are TRBV4-3 and TRBJ1-2; D is unclear. Trimming stripped 5 bases from V and 7 bases from J, with 20 bases between. Germline values: CDR1 LGHNA, CDR2 YSLEER. This CDR3 spans 15 amino acids. CDR3 bases: TGCGCCAGCAGCTTCAACGCGGACGGGGAGGGTGGCTACACCTTC. Encoded protein: CASSFNADGEGGYTF.

The rearrangement links TRBV4-3 to TRBJ2-4; TRBD1 might be the D (6 bases). V was trimmed by 0 bases and J by 0 bases, leaving 18 bases between them. The CDR3 spans 19 residues. CDR1 LGHNA and CDR2 YSLEER come from the germline V gene. CDR3 sequence reads: CASSQDGSDSKVAKNIQYF. The CDR3 bases are TGCGCCAGCAGCCAAGATGGGTCGGACAGTAAGGTAGCCAAAAACATTCAGTACTTC.

The rearrangement uses TRBV20-1 and TRBJ2-1, with 7 bases that match TRBD1. J was trimmed by 7 bases and V by 3 bases; bases with no gene match: 6. The germline gives CDR1 DFQATT, CDR2 SNEGSKA (reference sequence). The CDR3 length is 13 residues. CDR3 bases: TGCAGTGCTAGTGAGACAGGGTCAAATGAGCAGTTCTTC. Its translation is CSASETGSNEQFF.

This clone was counted between two and nine times. The rearrangement uses TRBV2 and TRBJ2-7; 8 nucleotides align to TRBD1. The CDR3 loop spans 14 amino acids. Per the germline V gene, CDR1 is SNHLY and CDR2 is FYNNEI. J gave up 3 bases and V 3 bases, and 4 bases lay outside the gene matches. The CDR3 spells CASSEGQAIYEQYF. In DNA, the CDR3 is TGTGCCAGCAGTGAGGGACAGGCCATCTACGAGCAGTACTTC. The full variable domain, in which reference TRBV2 and TRBJ2-7 provide the parts outside the CDR3, is EPEVTQTPSHQVTQMGQEVILRCVPISNHLYFYWYRQILGQKVEFLVSFYNNEISEKSEIFDDQFSVERPDGSNFTLKIRSTKLEDSAMYFCASSEGQAIYEQYFGPGTRLTVT.

The rearrangement joins TRBV5-1 to TRBJ1-4; TRBD1 agrees at 9 bases. Germline CDR1 SGHRS, CDR2 YFSETQ. This CDR3 has 19 amino acids. J lost 5 bases, V lost 4 bases, and 18 bases had no gene match. The CDR3 loop reads CASSPRGITGTGKNEKLFF. CDR3 nucleotides: TGCGCCAGCAGCCCCCGCGGGATAACCGGGACAGGGAAGAATGAAAAACTGTTTTTT.

The chain links TRBV10-1 to TRBJ1-1; D not certain. This CDR3 is built from 13 residues. V was cut by 9 bases and J by 1 base, with 12 bases left in between. CDR1 and CDR2 from the germline V gene are WNHNN and SYGVQD (reference sequence). CDR3 in amino acids: CARRLPPNTEAFF. The DNA for the CDR3 is TGCGCCAGGAGACTCCCACCGAACACTGAAGCTTTCTTT.

The chain uses TRBV10-3 and TRBJ1-2, with TRBD1 matching 8 bases. This CDR3 contains 15 residues. V dropped 5 bases and J dropped 7; count of bases not matched to a gene: 12. Germline V gene data show CDR1 as ENHRY and CDR2 as SYGVKD. This CDR3 is CAISFDPGQVAGYTF. The CDR3, as DNA: TGTGCCATCAGTTTTGATCCGGGACAGGTGGCTGGCTACACCTTC.

A single count supports this clone. The J gene is TRBJ2-7, the V gene TRBV18; weak D call: TRBD2 (6 bases). Germline CDR1 KGHSH, CDR2 LQKENI. V shed 3 bases and J shed 7 bases, with 16 bases lying between them. The CDR3 spans 14 residues. The CDR3 is CASSPSGAVGEQYF. CDR3 sequence (DNA): TGTGCCAGCTCACCTAGCGGAGCTGTGGGGGAGCAGTACTTC.

The genes are TRBV28 and TRBJ1-4, with 9 bases fitting TRBD1. The germline CDR1 and CDR2 sequences are MDHEN and SYDVKM. J was trimmed by 5 bases and V by 4 bases; bases with no gene match: 5. CDR3 length equals 15 residues. The CDR3 DNA is TGTGCCAGCAGTTCCGCCGGGACAGGGAATGAAAAACTGTTTTTT. Amino acids: CASSSAGTGNEKLFF.

The chain uses TRBV5-1 and TRBJ2-5; no clear D gene. Germline V gene data show CDR1 as SGHRS and CDR2 as YFSETQ. V was clipped by 5 bases and J by 2 bases, with 4 bases between them. This CDR3 comprises 11 residues. Here the CDR3 reads CASRSQETQYF. The CDR3 bases are TGCGCCAGCAGATCACAAGAGACCCAGTACTTC.

This chain uses TRBV5-1 with TRBJ1-2, with 9 bases lining up with TRBD1. Trimming took 4 bases from V and 7 from J; bases not matched to a gene: 11. Germline CDR1 SGHRS, CDR2 YFSETQ. The CDR3 contains 15 residues. The chain's CDR3 is CASSLRTGAEGGYTF. The CDR3 region has the DNA TGCGCCAGCAGCCTTCGGACAGGGGCGGAGGGTGGCTACACCTTC.

The rearrangement links TRBV10-3 to TRBJ1-2; 7 nucleotides line up with TRBD1. CDR3 length: 14 residues. CDR1 is ENHRY, CDR2 SYGVKD, per germline. After removal of 0 bases from V and 5 bases from J, the junction contained 3 bases not matched to a gene. CDR3 DNA: TGTGCCATCAGTGAGTCGGGGGACAGTTATGGCTACACCTTC. Translation: CAISESGDSYGYTF.

This rearrangement joins TRBV5-6 to TRBJ1-6; no reliable D call. This CDR3 has 13 residues. Germline loops: CDR1 SGHDT, CDR2 YYEEEE. Between the trimmed V and J ends, which lost 0 bases and 6 bases, there was a span of 4 bases. DNA of the CDR3: TGTGCCAGCAGCTTGGCAGTTAATTCACCCCTCCACTTT. Encoded protein: CASSLAVNSPLHF.